This T cell receptor (beta chain) was observed in a study of identical twins. The table lists this clonotype with a few counts. TCRdb analysed the 5' RACE reads with MiXCR anew, one entry per CDR3 protein. The sample has around 570,000 distinct CDR3 sequences; approximately 9.6% are singletons. These same data were also listed under a study on yellow fever vaccine responses in identical twins.

Material for sequencing was PBMCs. The TCR was taken from a woman aged 18 to 35 in good health.

Written as DNA, the CDR3 is TGCGCCGGGACCGGGGGCAGAGAGACCCAGTACTTC. It translates to CAGTGGRETQYF. The chain employs TRBV4-1 and TRBJ2-5; tentatively, D is TRBD1 or TRBD2 (6 bases each). This CDR3 region has 12 residues. Trimming shortened V by 11 bases and J by 4 bases, and 14 bases separated the two germline ends. Germline values: CDR1 MGHRA, CDR2 YSYEKL.